A single sample is the source of the 26 T cell receptor beta chains below, sequenced in a study of cytomegalovirus exposure and HLA in healthy donors. The study ran its PCR with 60 Vbeta and 13 Jbeta primers. Assay used: immunoSEQ multiplex PCR; TCRdb lists only in-frame clones, some missing. In the table there are fewer than 200,000 clones, 80% of which are singletons. Sequencing input: PBMCs. The receptors were gathered from a boy between 10 and 17 years old in good health and CMV-seronegative.

This clone has only one observation. The chain uses TRBV30 and TRBJ2-2, with D perhaps TRBD2 (5 bases). This CDR3 has 13 residues. Trimming removed 0 bases from V and 6 bases from J, with 8 bases in between. Germline assignment: CDR1 GTSNPN and CDR2 SVGIG (reference sequence). As DNA, the CDR3 is TGTGCCTGGAGTGTACGAGGGTCCGGGGAGCTGTTTTTT. It yields the protein CAWSVRGSGELFF.

The chain has TRBV9 and TRBJ2-4; D gene unclear. Germline CDR1 and CDR2: SGDLS and YYNGEE. Trimming left V 0 bases short and J 8 bases short, with 9 bases between. The CDR3 loop spans 13 amino acids. In nucleotides, the CDR3 is TGTGCCAGCAGCGTAGGTCCACATGACATTCAGTACTTC. Protein sequence: CASSVGPHDIQYF.

The rearrangement links TRBV10-3 to TRBJ1-6; 11 nucleotides align to TRBD1. The CDR3 totals 16 residues. Germline V gene lookup returns CDR1 ENHRY and CDR2 SYGVKD. V shed 10 bases and J 10 bases; nucleotides not matched to a gene: 15. In DNA, the CDR3 is TGTGCCACCGGGGTGACAAGGACAGGGGGCAACTCACCCCTCCACTTT. This gives the protein CATGVTRTGGNSPLHF.

This CDR3 is CASSIDSRGGTEAFF. The DNA of the CDR3 is TGTGCCAGTAGTATAGACTCCCGCGGGGGCACTGAAGCTTTCTTT. The chain employs TRBV19 and TRBJ1-1; D is perhaps TRBD1 (5 bases). CDR3 length: 15 residues. Germline V lookup: CDR1 LNHDA, CDR2 SQIVND (reference sequence). Trimming took 0 bases from V and 4 from J, leaving 12 bases between them.

This chain joins TRBV5-1 and TRBJ1-2; TRBD1 matches 9 bases. This CDR3 is 16 amino acids long. Losses at the gene ends were 8 bases for V and 3 bases for J; bases not matched to a gene: 14. The germline V gene encodes CDR1 SGHRS and CDR2 YFSETQ. Written as DNA, the CDR3 is TGCGCCAGTCGGACAGGGGCGGTAATCCAGGACTATGGCTACACCTTC. Translated: CASRTGAVIQDYGYTF.

The CDR3 DNA reads TGTGCCAGCAGCCCCTTGGAGATCCTTAATTCACCCCTCCACTTT. Translated, it gives CASSPLEILNSPLHF. The chain links TRBV7-9 to TRBJ1-6; D is undetermined. The CDR3 covers 15 residues. The V gene's germline CDR1 is SEHNR and CDR2 FQNEAQ (reference sequence). V gave up 5 bases and J gave up 6 bases, with 14 bases separating them.

The chain joins TRBV6-1 to TRBJ1-2, with D unresolved. Germline V lookup: CDR1 MNHNS, CDR2 SASEGT. The CDR3 length is 13 residues. Trimming removed 6 bases at V and 2 bases at J, with 10 bases between. CDR3 amino acids: CASRMGGNYGYTF. CDR3 sequence (DNA): TGTGCCAGCAGAATGGGAGGGAACTATGGCTACACCTTC.

V and J are TRBV25-1 and TRBJ1-1; 9 nucleotides line up with TRBD1. The CDR3 runs to 15 residues. The germline gives CDR1 MGHDK, CDR2 SYGVNS. After removal of 3 bases from V and 6 bases from J, the junction contained 8 bases not matched to a gene. In DNA form, the CDR3 reads TGTGCCAGCAGTGAGTTGGGACAGGGTCTCCCTGAAGCTTTCTTT. It yields the protein CASSELGQGLPEAFF.

The chain couples TRBV9 to TRBJ2-3, with no clear D. Trimming took 0 bases from V and 3 from J, leaving 8 bases between them. The germline CDR1 and CDR2 sequences are SGDLS and YYNGEE. CDR3 length equals 14 residues. The CDR3 protein is CASSVGKRTDTQYF. The CDR3 DNA reads TGTGCCAGCAGCGTAGGGAAGAGGACAGATACGCAGTATTTT.

V gene TRBV19 combines with J gene TRBJ1-4, with no clear D. The V gene's germline CDR1 is LNHDA and CDR2 SQIVND (reference sequence). The CDR3 loop spans 12 amino acids. Trimming took off 1 base at V and 13 bases at J, with 10 bases between the two ends. For the CDR3, the DNA is TGTGCCAGTAGTATAGGAGGGTCTGGACTGTTTTTT. Translated: CASSIGGSGLFF.

Regarding this clone: At one end, the junction sequence differs from germline, possibly due to a read error. CDR3 DNA: TGTGCCACCAGTGAGTCGGGGAGGGACAGGGGCTACACCTTC. Its translation is CATSESGRDRGYTF. This chain uses TRBV10-3 with TRBJ1-2; 8 nucleotides agree with TRBD1. The germline gives CDR1 ENHRY, CDR2 SYGVKD. The CDR3 is 14 residues long.

The rearrangement links TRBV5-1 to TRBJ1-2; no clear D gene. The V end lost 3 bases, the J end lost 4 bases, and 19 bases lay between the germline ends. CDR1 is SGHRS, CDR2 YFSETQ, per germline. The CDR3 consists of 16 residues. The CDR3 is CASSSAPLGQVYGYTF. The DNA for the CDR3 is TGCGCCAGCAGCTCTGCTCCCCTGGGCCAGGTCTATGGCTACACCTTC.

This sequence joins TRBV11-2 and TRBJ2-7, with TRBD1 identical over 10 bases. With 5 bases clipped from V and 0 bases from J, the junction kept 7 bases outside the gene matches. The CDR3 covers 16 residues. Germline lookup yields CDR1 SGHAT and CDR2 FQNNGV. CDR3 region: CASSLGTGEPSYEQYF. CDR3 DNA sequence: TGTGCCAGCAGCCTGGGGACAGGGGAGCCCTCCTACGAGCAGTACTTC.

The rearrangement links TRBV5-8 to TRBJ1-4; the D gene is possibly TRBD1 (5 bases). Trimming cost V 4 bases and J 3 bases, with 10 bases left between them. Germline V gene sequence: CDR1 SGHTS, CDR2 YDEGEE. The CDR3 totals 14 residues. The CDR3 bases are TGTGCCAGCAGCGCGGGACGGTCTAATGAAAAACTGTTTTTT. Translation gives CASSAGRSNEKLFF.

This rearrangement joins TRBV7-2 to TRBJ2-7; 10 nucleotides match TRBD2. Trimming cost V 1 base and J 6 bases; bases outside gene matches: 12. The CDR3 has 17 amino acids. Germline V CDR1 and CDR2: SGHTA, FQGNSA. The CDR3, as DNA: TGTGCCAGCAGCTTAGACGCCAGCGGGAGGGCCAAAGGCGAGCAGTACTTC. Its translation: CASSLDASGRAKGEQYF.

This clone showed up just once. The chain employs TRBV5-1 and TRBJ2-2; 10 bases are a match to TRBD2. The CDR3 spans 16 residues. The germline V gene has CDR1 SGHRS and CDR2 YFSETQ. V shed 4 bases, J shed 6 bases, and the junction held 9 bases outside the gene matches. CDR3 sequence (DNA): TGCGCCAGCAGCCTCCCCGGGACTAGCGTGCCCGGGGAGCTGTTTTTT. Protein: CASSLPGTSVPGELFF.

V usage is TRBV9 and J usage is TRBJ2-7; D remains ambiguous. Germline loops: CDR1 SGDLS, CDR2 YYNGEE. The CDR3 consists of 13 residues. V lost 3 bases, J lost 0 bases, and 7 bases lay in between. The CDR3 DNA reads TGTGCCAGCAGCGGGGCCAGCTCCTACGAGCAGTACTTC. It is translated as CASSGASSYEQYF.

This clone appeared once. This chain joins TRBV6-1 and TRBJ2-5, with 7 bases aligning to TRBD2. The CDR3 has 14 residues. With V trimmed by 6 bases and J by 3 bases, 7 bases remained unmatched. The germline V gene has CDR1 MNHNS and CDR2 SASEGT. The DNA of the CDR3 is TGTGCCAGCAGCCAAGAGCGGGGCGAAGAGACCCAGTACTTC. It encodes CASSQERGEETQYF.

CDR3 loop: CASSRAKGQGAGKLFF. Written as DNA, the CDR3 is TGCGCCAGCAGCCGCGCCAAGGGGCAGGGGGCTGGAAAACTGTTTTTT. The chain uses TRBV4-1 and TRBJ1-4; 8 bases align to TRBD1. The CDR3 totals 16 residues. J was trimmed by 10 bases and V by 4 bases; bases with no gene match: 14. Germline CDR1 reads MGHRA; CDR2 reads YSYEKL.

This chain links TRBV2 with TRBJ2-5; D perhaps matches TRBD2 (6 bases). V was clipped by 0 bases and J by 10 bases, with 9 bases between them. This CDR3 region has 12 residues. Germline V lookup: CDR1 SNHLY, CDR2 FYNNEI. The CDR3, as DNA: TGTGCCAGCAGTGAAGCGTGGGGGGTCCAGTACTTC. Protein product: CASSEAWGVQYF. Variable domain in full (rest from reference TRBV2 and TRBJ2-5): EPEVTQTPSHQVTQMGQEVILRCVPISNHLYFYWYRQILGQKVEFLVSFYNNEISEKSEIFDDQFSVERPDGSNFTLKIRSTKLEDSAMYFCASSEAWGVQYFGPGTRLLVL.

Here the CDR3 DNA reads TGCGCCAGCAGCCAAGAAGGGGGCGACGAGCAGTACTTC. It specifies CASSQEGGDEQYF. The chain combines TRBV4-1 with TRBJ2-7; 7 bases line up with TRBD1. The length of the CDR3 is 13 residues. V shed 0 bases, J shed 5 bases, and the junction held 1 base outside the gene matches. Germline values: CDR1 MGHRA, CDR2 YSYEKL.

V is TRBV12-5 and J is TRBJ1-6; 9 nucleotides align to TRBD1. Germline V gene data show CDR1 as LGHNT and CDR2 as FRNRAP. V dropped 6 bases and J dropped 3; count of bases not matched to a gene: 6. This CDR3 spans 16 amino acids. The CDR3 DNA reads as TGTGCTAGTGGCCCCGACAGGGGGATCTATAATTCACCCCTCCACTTT. The encoded protein is CASGPDRGIYNSPLHF. The entire variable domain, with the rest obtained from reference TRBV12-5 and TRBJ1-6, is as follows: DARVTQTPRHKVTEMGQEVTMRCQPILGHNTVFWYRQTMMQGLELLAYFRNRAPLDDSGMPKDRFSAEMPDATLATLKIQPSEPRDSAVYFCASGPDRGIYNSPLHFGNGTRLTVT.

CDR3: CASSSQGHQEQYF. CDR3 DNA: TGTGCCAGCAGCTCCCAGGGACACCAAGAGCAGTACTTC. J is TRBJ2-7 and V is TRBV7-9, with a weak D call TRBD1 (6 bases). V was clipped by 4 bases and J by 7 bases, with 14 bases between them. Germline CDR1 and CDR2: SEHNR and FQNEAQ (reference sequence). The CDR3 sequence is 13 residues long.

The V gene is TRBV6-1, the J gene TRBJ2-5; TRBD1 is a possible D gene (6 bases). Trimming took off 6 bases at V and 11 bases at J, with 13 bases between the two ends. Looked up from germline, CDR1 is MNHNS and CDR2 is SASEGT. CDR3 length: 11 amino acids. The CDR3 DNA follows: TGTGCCAGCAGACACAGGGATGGTCAGTACTTC. This encodes CASRHRDGQYF.

J is TRBJ2-5 and V is TRBV7-9, with 8 bases lining up with TRBD2. The J call may be in error: the DNA end matches TRBJ2-7 better. The CDR3 contains 13 residues. The V gene's germline CDR1 is SEHNR and CDR2 FQNEAQ (reference sequence). CDR3 nucleotides: TGTGCCAGCGAGGCGGGAGGCTCCTACGAGCAGTACTTC. Its protein is CASEAGGSYEQYF.

The chain employs TRBV5-1 and TRBJ1-1, with D perhaps matching TRBD1 (5 bases). The CDR3 totals 16 residues. Germline loops: CDR1 SGHRS, CDR2 YFSETQ. The V end was cut by 4 bases, the J end by 5 bases, with 21 bases between. In DNA form, the CDR3 reads TGCGCCAGCAGCCTGATCCCCACAGGAGGGTATACTGAAGCTTTCTTT. It is translated as CASSLIPTGGYTEAFF.